This T cell receptor (beta chain) stems from a study of blood T cell repertoires in COVID-19. On the study more broadly: COVID-19 samples collected from the United States, Italy and Spain covered acute and convalescent phases. T cells, B-cell-depleted T cells, or PBMCs supplied cDNA or gDNA.

As originally analysed: The assay estimated nucleated cells by amplifying reference gene primers. TCRdb's copy holds only in-frame clones and misses some; the assay was immunoSEQ multiplex PCR. V and J calls and clone size come straight from that table; D and trimming were deduced from the DNA. The sample has approximately 500,000 clones, approximately 89% seen once. Between the trimmed V and J ends, which lost 3 bases and 3 bases, there was a span of 15 bases. The germline V gene encodes CDR1 DFQATT and CDR2 SNEGSKA (reference sequence). This CDR3 comprises 14 residues. Seattle cases were enrolled at active infection and followed longitudinally.

Sequences were obtained from peripheral blood. The source of this sequence is a man aged 18 to 29 with COVID-19, enrolled during active disease. J is TRBJ2-7 and V is TRBV20-1, with TRBD2 as a possible D gene (6 bases). DNA for the CDR3: TGCAGTGCTAGTCTCGGCGGGGAAGACTACGAGCAGTACTTC. Translation: CSASLGGEDYEQYF.